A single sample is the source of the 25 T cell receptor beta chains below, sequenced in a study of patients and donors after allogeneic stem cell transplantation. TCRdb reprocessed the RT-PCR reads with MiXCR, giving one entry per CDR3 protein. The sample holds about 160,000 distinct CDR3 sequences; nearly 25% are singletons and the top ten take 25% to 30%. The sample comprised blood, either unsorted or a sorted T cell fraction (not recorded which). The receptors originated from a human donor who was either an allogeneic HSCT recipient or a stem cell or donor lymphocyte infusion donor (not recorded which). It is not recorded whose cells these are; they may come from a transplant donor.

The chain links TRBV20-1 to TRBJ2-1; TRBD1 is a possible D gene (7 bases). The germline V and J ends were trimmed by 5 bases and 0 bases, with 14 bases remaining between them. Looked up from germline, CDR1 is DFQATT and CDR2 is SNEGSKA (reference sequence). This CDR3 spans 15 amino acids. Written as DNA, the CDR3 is TGCAGTGCTGGAGGGGGCCAAAGCTCCTACAATGAGCAGTTCTTC. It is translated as CSAGGGQSSYNEQFF.

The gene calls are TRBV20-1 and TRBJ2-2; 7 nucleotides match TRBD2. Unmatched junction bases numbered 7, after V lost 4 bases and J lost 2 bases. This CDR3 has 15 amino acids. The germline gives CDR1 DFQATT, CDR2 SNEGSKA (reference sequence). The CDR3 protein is CSATKGLVNTGELFF. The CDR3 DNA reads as TGCAGTGCTACCAAAGGACTAGTCAACACCGGGGAGCTGTTTTTT.

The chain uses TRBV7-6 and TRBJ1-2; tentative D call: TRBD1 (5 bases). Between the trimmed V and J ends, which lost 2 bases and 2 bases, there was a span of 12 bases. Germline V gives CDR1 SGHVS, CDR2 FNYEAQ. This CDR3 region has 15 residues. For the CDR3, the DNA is TGTGCCAGCAGCTTATTAGGGGTAGACAACTATGGCTACACCTTC. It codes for CASSLLGVDNYGYTF.

CDR3 coding DNA: TGTGCCAGCAGCCAAGGACAGGGGGCTCCCCAGCCCCAGCATTTT. Its protein product is CASSQGQGAPQPQHF. This chain connects TRBV11-2 to TRBJ1-5, with 11 bases identical to TRBD1. The CDR3 runs to 15 residues. The V and J ends lost 5 bases and 7 bases, in that order; junction bases with no gene match: 7. Germline V gene lookup returns CDR1 SGHAT and CDR2 FQNNGV. The variable domain in full, with the rest retrieved from reference TRBV11-2 and TRBJ1-5, is EAGVAQSPRYKIIEKRQSVAFWCNPISGHATLYWYQQILGQGPKLLIQFQNNGVVDDSQLPKDRFSAERLKGVDSTLKIQPAKLEDSAVYLCASSQGQGAPQPQHFGDGTRLSIL.

The CDR3 DNA reads as TGCAGTGCAGACGACGGTGGTTCCGACAGGTACTACAATGAGCAGTTCTTC. Protein product: CSADDGGSDRYYNEQFF. V and J are TRBV20-1 and TRBJ2-1, with D perhaps matching TRBD1 (6 bases). Germline V gene sequence: CDR1 DFQATT, CDR2 SNEGSKA (reference sequence). The CDR3 covers 17 residues. Trimming shortened V by 6 bases and J by 3 bases, and 24 bases separated the two germline ends.

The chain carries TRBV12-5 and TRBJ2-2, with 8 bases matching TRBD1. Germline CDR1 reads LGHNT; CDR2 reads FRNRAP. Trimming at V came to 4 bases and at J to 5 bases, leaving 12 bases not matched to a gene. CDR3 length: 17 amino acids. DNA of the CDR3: TGTGCTAGTGGTTACTCCGGGACAGGAGACCTTACCGGGGAGCTGTTTTTT. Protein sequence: CASGYSGTGDLTGELFF.

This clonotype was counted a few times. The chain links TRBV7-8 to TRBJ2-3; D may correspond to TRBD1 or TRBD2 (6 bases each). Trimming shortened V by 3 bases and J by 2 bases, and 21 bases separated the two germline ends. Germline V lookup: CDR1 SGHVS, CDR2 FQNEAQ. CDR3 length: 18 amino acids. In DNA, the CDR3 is TGTGCCAGCAGCTTGGGGGCGGGGTGGGGACCTAACACAGATACGCAGTATTTT. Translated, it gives CASSLGAGWGPNTDTQYF. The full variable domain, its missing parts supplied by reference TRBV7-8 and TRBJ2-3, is GAGVSQSPRYKVAKRGQDVALRCDPISGHVSLFWYQQALGQGPEFLTYFQNEAQLDKSGLPSDRFFAERPEGSVSTLKIQRTQQEDSAVYLCASSLGAGWGPNTDTQYFGPGTRLTVL.

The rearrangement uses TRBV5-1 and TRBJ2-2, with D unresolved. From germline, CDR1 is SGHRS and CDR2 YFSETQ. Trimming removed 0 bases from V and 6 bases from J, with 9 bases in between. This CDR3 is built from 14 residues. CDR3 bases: TGCGCCAGCAGCTTGGACATCACCCCCGGGGAGCTGTTTTTT. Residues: CASSLDITPGELFF.

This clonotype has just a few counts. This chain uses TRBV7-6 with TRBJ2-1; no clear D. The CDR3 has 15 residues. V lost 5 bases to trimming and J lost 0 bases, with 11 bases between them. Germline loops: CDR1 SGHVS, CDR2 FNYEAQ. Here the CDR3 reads CASSLFRSSYNEQFF. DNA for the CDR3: TGTGCCAGCAGCCTCTTTAGGTCCTCCTACAATGAGCAGTTCTTC. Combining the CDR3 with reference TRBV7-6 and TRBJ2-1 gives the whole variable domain GAGVSQSPRYKVTKRGQDVALRCDPISGHVSLYWYRQALGQGPEFLTYFNYEAQQDKSGLPNDRFSAERPEGSISTLTIQRTEQRDSAMYRCASSLFRSSYNEQFFGPGTRLTVL.

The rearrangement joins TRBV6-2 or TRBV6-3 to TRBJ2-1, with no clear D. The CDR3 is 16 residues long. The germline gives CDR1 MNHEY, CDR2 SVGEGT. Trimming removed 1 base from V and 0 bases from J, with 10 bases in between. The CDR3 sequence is CASSYWHPSSYNEQFF. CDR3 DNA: TGTGCCAGCAGTTACTGGCACCCGAGCTCCTACAATGAGCAGTTCTTC.

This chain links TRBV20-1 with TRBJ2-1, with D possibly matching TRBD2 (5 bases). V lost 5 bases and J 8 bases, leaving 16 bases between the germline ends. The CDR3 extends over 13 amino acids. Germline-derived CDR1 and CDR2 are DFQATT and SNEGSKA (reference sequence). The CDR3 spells CSAGRRLRDEQFF. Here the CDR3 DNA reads TGCAGTGCTGGACGTCGACTGCGGGATGAGCAGTTCTTC.

The CDR3 protein is CASKPNTEAFF. CDR3 bases: TGTGCCAGCAAGCCGAACACTGAAGCTTTCTTT. V usage is TRBV27 and J usage is TRBJ1-1; D uncertain. The germline CDR1 and CDR2 sequences are MNHEY and SMNVEV (reference sequence). V dropped 7 bases and J dropped 1 base, with 4 bases sitting between them. The CDR3 extends over 11 amino acids.

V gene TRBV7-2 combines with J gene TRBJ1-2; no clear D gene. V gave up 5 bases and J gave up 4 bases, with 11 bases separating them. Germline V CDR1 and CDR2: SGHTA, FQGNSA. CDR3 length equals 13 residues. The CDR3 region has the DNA TGTGCCAGCAGCCCCACGGAAACCTATGGCTACACCTTC. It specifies CASSPTETYGYTF.

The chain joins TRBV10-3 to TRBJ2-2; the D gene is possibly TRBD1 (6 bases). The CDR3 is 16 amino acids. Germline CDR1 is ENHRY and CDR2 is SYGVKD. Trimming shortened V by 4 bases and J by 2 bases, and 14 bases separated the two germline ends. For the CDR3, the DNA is TGTGCCATCAGTGCGCAAGCAGGGGTCAACACCGGGGAGCTGTTTTTT. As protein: CAISAQAGVNTGELFF.

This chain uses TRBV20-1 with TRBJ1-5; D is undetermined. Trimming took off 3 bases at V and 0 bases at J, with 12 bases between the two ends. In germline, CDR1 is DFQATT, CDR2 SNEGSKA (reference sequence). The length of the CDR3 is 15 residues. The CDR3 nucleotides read TGCAGTGCTAGTGGCAGAGGGCTTAGCAATCAGCCCCAGCATTTT. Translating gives CSASGRGLSNQPQHF.

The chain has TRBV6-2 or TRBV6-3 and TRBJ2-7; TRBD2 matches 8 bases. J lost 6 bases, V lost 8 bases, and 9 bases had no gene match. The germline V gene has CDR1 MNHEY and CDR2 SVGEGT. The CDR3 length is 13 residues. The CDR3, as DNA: TGTGCCAGCCGGGAGAGGACTAGCCGCGAGCAGTACTTC. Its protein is CASRERTSREQYF.

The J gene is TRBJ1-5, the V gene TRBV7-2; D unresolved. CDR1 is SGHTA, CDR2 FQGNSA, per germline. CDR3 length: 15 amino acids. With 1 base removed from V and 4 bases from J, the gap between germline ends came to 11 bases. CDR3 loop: CASSLDSGSNQPQHF. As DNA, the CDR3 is TGTGCCAGCAGCTTAGATTCCGGGAGTAATCAGCCCCAGCATTTT.

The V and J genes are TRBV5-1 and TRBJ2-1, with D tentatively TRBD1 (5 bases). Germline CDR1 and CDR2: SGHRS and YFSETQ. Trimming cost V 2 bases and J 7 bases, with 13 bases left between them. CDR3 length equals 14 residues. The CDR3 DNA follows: TGCGCCAGCAGCTTAACTGCAGGGAAGAATGAGCAGTTCTTC. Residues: CASSLTAGKNEQFF.

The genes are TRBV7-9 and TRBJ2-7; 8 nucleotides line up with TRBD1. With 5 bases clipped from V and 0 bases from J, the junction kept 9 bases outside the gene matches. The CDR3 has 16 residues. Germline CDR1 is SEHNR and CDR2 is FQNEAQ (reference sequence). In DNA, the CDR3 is TGTGCCAGCAGCCCCACAGGGGGACCTTCCTCCTACGAGCAGTACTTC. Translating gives CASSPTGGPSSYEQYF.

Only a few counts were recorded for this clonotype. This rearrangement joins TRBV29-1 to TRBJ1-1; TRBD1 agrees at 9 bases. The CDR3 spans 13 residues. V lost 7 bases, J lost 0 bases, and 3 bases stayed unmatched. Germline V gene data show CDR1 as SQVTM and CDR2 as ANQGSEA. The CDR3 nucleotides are TGCAGCGCGGACAGGGGATTGAACACTGAAGCTTTCTTT. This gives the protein CSADRGLNTEAFF.

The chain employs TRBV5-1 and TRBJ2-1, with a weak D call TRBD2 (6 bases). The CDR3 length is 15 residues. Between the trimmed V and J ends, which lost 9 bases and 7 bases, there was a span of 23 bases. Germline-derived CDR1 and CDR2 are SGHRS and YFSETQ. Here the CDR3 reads CATTPFPDGGNEQFF. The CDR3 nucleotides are TGCGCCACCACCCCGTTTCCGGATGGAGGGAATGAGCAGTTCTTC.

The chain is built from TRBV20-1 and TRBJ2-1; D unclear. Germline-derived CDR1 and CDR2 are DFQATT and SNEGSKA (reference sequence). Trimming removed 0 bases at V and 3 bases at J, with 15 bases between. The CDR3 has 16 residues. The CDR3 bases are TGCAGTGCTAGAGATCCCGGCCCAGTAGGCTACAATGAGCAGTTCTTC. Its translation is CSARDPGPVGYNEQFF.

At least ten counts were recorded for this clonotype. The CDR3 loop reads CASSFRGARDYGYTF. CDR3 sequence (DNA): TGTGCCAGCAGTTTCAGGGGGGCGCGAGACTATGGCTACACCTTC. V gene TRBV6-6 combines with J gene TRBJ1-2; 7 nucleotides match TRBD1. The junction had 8 bases not matched to a gene; V was cut back by 4 bases and J by 3 bases. Germline CDR1 reads MNHNY; CDR2 reads SVGAGI (reference sequence). The CDR3 runs to 15 residues.

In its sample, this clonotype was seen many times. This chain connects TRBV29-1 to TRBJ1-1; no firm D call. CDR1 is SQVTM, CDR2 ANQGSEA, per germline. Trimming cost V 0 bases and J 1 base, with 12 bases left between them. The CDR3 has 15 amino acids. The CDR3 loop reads CSVEEYGKGNTEAFF. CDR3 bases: TGCAGCGTTGAAGAATATGGGAAGGGGAACACTGAAGCTTTCTTT.

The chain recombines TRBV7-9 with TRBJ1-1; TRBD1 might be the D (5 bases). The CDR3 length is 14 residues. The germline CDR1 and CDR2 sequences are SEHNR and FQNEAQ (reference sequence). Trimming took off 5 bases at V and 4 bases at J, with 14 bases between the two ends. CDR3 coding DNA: TGTGCCAGCAGCCTATCTCAGGGTACCACTGAAGCTTTCTTT. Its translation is CASSLSQGTTEAFF.